The 2 T cell receptor beta chains in this list originate from one sample, sequenced in a study of T-cell reconstitution after alpha-beta-depleted transplantation in children. A TCRbeta library incorporating unique molecular identifiers was prepared. TCRdb processed the PCR reads anew with MiXCR; each CDR3 protein has one entry. The sample shows roughly 500,000 distinct CDR3 sequences, 32% of them seen only once. The sequencing used PBMCs from the stem cell graft donor, collected from the stem cell graft. These receptors were taken from a human donor who donated a stem cell graft to a child with aplastic anemia.

This clonotype was counted only a few times. CDR3 bases: TGTGCCAGCAGCTTAGGGCCGAAGCAGTTCTTC. Translated: CASSLGPKQFF. The chain has TRBV7-2 and TRBJ2-1; D gene ambiguous. The germline gives CDR1 SGHTA, CDR2 FQGNSA. CDR3 length: 11 residues. V lost 1 base, J lost 11 bases, and 6 bases lay in between.

This chain uses TRBV12-3 or TRBV12-4 with TRBJ2-7, with a weak D call TRBD2 (7 bases). The V and J ends lost 5 bases and 1 base respectively, with 15 bases between them. The CDR3 totals 15 residues. The CDR3 loop reads CASSRGGVSSYEQYV. As DNA, the CDR3 is TGTGCCAGCAGTCGAGGGGGGGTGTCGTCCTACGAGCAGTACGTC.